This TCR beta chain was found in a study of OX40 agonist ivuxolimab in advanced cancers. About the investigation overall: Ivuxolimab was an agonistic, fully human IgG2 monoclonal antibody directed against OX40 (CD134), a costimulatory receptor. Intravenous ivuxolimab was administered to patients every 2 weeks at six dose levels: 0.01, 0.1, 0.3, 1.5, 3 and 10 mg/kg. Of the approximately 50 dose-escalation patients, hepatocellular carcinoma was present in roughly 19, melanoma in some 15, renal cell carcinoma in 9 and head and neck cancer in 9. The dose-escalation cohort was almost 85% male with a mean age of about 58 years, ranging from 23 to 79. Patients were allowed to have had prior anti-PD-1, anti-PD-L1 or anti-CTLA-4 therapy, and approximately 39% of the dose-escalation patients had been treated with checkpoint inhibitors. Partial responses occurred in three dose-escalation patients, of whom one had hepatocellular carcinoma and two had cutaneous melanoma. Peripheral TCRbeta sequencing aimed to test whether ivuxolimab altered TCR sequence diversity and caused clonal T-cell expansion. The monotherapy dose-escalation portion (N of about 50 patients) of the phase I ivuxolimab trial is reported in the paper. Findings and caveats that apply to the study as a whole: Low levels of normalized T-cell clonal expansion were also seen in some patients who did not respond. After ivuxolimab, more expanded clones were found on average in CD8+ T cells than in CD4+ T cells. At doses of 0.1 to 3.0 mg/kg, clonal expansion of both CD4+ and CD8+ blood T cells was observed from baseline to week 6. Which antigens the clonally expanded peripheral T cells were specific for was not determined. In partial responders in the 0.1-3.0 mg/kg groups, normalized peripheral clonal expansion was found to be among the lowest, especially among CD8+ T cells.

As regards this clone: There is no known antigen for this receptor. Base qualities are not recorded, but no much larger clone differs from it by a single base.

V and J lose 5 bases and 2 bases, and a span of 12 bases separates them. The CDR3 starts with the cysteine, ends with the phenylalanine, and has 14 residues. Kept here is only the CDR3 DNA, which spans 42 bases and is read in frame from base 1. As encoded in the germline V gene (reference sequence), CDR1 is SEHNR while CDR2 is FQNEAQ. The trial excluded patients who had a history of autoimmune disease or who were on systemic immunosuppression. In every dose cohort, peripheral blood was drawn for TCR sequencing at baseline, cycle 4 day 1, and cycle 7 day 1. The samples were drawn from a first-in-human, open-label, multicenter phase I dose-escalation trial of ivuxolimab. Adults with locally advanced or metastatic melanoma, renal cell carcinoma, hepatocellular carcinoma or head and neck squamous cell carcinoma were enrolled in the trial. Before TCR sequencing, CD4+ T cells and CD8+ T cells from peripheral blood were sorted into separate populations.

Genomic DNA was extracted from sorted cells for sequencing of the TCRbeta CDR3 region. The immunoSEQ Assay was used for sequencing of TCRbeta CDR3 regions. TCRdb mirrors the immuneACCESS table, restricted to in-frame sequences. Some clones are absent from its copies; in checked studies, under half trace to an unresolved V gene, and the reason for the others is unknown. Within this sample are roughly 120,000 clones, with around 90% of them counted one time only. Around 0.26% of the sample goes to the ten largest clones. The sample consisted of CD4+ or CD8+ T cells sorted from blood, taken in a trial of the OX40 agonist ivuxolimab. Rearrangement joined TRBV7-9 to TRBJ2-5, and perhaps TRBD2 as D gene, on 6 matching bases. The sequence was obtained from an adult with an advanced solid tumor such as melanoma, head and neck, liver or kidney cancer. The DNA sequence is TGTGCCAGCAGCGTACTAGCCCTTCAAGAGACCCAGTACTTC. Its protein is CASSVLALQETQYF.